This T cell receptor (beta chain) was sequenced in a study of blood T cell repertoires in COVID-19. Libraries were prepared by immunoSEQ multiplex PCR; TCRdb keeps only in-frame clonotypes and omits some of them. Here the sample spans fewer than 65,000 clones, 86% being singletons. This CDR3 is 19 amino acids long. Germline assignment: CDR1 MNHNS and CDR2 SASEGT. V lost 2 bases to trimming and J lost 0 bases, with 23 bases between them. The sequenced sample consisted of peripheral blood. This clonotype originated in a woman aged 80 or over with acute or convalescent COVID-19. V gene TRBV6-1 combines with J gene TRBJ2-7; maybe TRBD2 (6 bases). In nucleotides, the CDR3 is TGTGCCAGCAGTGAACGGGGCGGGGCTAGCGCTAGGAGCTCCTACGAGCAGTACTTC. It is translated as CASSERGGASARSSYEQYF.